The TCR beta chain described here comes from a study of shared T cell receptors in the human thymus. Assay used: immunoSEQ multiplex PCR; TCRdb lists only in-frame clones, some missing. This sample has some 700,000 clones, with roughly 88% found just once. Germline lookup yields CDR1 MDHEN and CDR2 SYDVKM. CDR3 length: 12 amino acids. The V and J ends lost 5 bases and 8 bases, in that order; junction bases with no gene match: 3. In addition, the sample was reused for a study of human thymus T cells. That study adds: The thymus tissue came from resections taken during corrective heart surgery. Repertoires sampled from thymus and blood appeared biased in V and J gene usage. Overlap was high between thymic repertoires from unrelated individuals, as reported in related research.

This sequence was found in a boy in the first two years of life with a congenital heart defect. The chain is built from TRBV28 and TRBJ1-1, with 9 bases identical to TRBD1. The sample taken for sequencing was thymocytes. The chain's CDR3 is CASSPTGGEAFF. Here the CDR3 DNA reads TGTGCCAGCAGTCCGACAGGGGGAGAAGCTTTCTTT.